This T cell receptor (beta chain) was recovered during a study of cytomegalovirus exposure and HLA in healthy donors. Study information: HLA-typed donors were the source of around 77 million unique TCRs held in an early data release.

Primers: 60 Vbeta forward and 13 Jbeta reverse. Sequenced by immunoSEQ multiplex PCR; TCRdb stores in-frame clones only, minus some. The repertoire has some 150,000 clones, around a tenth of them found once; the top ten carry less than 2%. Findings of the study overall: Researchers reported that a few CMV-associated chains were confirmed in vitro as CMV antigen-specific. Diagnosis of cytomegalovirus status made by the classifier reportedly showed high specificity and sensitivity. Per a later analysis, roughly 17,000 TCR beta sequences showed association with HLA alleles at 0.05 false discovery rate.

This clone came up a few times. Antigen: not known. This TCR was recovered from a man in his fifties or sixties in good health and CMV-seronegative. The source material was PBMCs.

The CDR3 DNA is TGTGCCTGGAGCGAGGTATGGGACAGGCGACTTAATCAGCCCCAGCATTTT. Its protein product is CAWSEVWDRRLNQPQHF. This chain connects TRBV30 to TRBJ1-5; 8 positions match TRBD1. Germline values: CDR1 GTSNPN, CDR2 SVGIG (reference sequence). V dropped 3 bases and J dropped 4; count of bases not matched to a gene: 14. This CDR3 is built from 17 residues.